These 16 T cell receptor beta chains were all obtained from the same sample, sequenced in a study of cutaneous CD30+ T cell lymphoproliferative disorder and hepatitis E. Using immunoSEQ multiplex PCR, the repertoire was profiled, and TCRdb retains in-frame clones only, with some absent. The sample comprises several thousand clones, just under 75% of which are singletons, and under 1.3% rests with the top ten. Sequenced material: blood. The receptors come from a human donor with a cutaneous T cell lymphoproliferative disorder associated with hepatitis E virus.

This chain connects TRBV5-4 to TRBJ2-6; 10 bases are shared with TRBD1. Losses at the gene ends were 0 bases for V and 0 bases for J; bases not matched to a gene: 6. CDR1 and CDR2 (germline): SGHNT, YYREEE (reference sequence). The CDR3 totals 19 residues. The CDR3 loop reads CASSLASTGGASGANVLTF. The CDR3 DNA follows: TGTGCCAGCAGCTTGGCTTCGACAGGGGGCGCCTCTGGGGCCAACGTCCTGACTTTC.

This clone was counted only a few times. The chain employs TRBV6-1 and TRBJ2-5, with D hard to call. The CDR3 totals 15 residues. V was pared by 5 bases and J by 1 base, with 14 bases between. Per the germline V gene, CDR1 is MNHNS and CDR2 is SASEGT. The CDR3 sequence: CASSIQRGVQETQYF. CDR3 DNA sequence: TGTGCCAGCAGTATTCAGCGTGGCGTCCAAGAGACCCAGTACTTC.

This clone appeared a single time. This chain connects TRBV2 to TRBJ2-4; 8 nucleotides match TRBD1. The germline V gene encodes CDR1 SNHLY and CDR2 FYNNEI. The CDR3 covers 19 residues. Unmatched junction bases numbered 16, after V lost 6 bases and J lost 0 bases. In nucleotides, the CDR3 is TGTGCCAGCAGCCCTCCGGGACAGGAAATAACAATAGCCAAAAACATTCAGTACTTC. This encodes CASSPPGQEITIAKNIQYF. Full variable domain (outside the CDR3, taken from reference TRBV2 and TRBJ2-4): EPEVTQTPSHQVTQMGQEVILRCVPISNHLYFYWYRQILGQKVEFLVSFYNNEISEKSEIFDDQFSVERPDGSNFTLKIRSTKLEDSAMYFCASSPPGQEITIAKNIQYFGAGTRLSVL.

The rearrangement uses TRBV6-5 and TRBJ2-3; perhaps TRBD1 as D (6 bases). Trimming took 6 bases from V and 5 from J, leaving 12 bases between them. Germline values: CDR1 MNHEY, CDR2 SVGAGI. The CDR3 totals 13 residues. The CDR3, as DNA: TGTGCCAGCAGACAGGGCCGGGGAGATACGCAGTATTTT. Translating gives CASRQGRGDTQYF.

The V call is TRBV7-2, the J call TRBJ1-5, with a weak D call TRBD1 (5 bases). The ends were cut back, 2 bases at V and 6 bases at J, with 5 bases in the middle. Germline CDR1 SGHTA, CDR2 FQGNSA. CDR3 length equals 12 residues. The CDR3 sequence: CASSLQGQPQHF. The DNA for the CDR3 is TGTGCCAGCAGCTTACAGGGTCAGCCCCAGCATTTT.

The CDR3 nucleotides are TGTGCCAGCAGGCAGACGGTACTCGGGGGAAACACCATATATTTT. It codes for CASRQTVLGGNTIYF. The chain couples TRBV6-6 to TRBJ1-3; D gene unclear. Germline CDR1 MNHNY, CDR2 SVGAGI (reference sequence). V was shortened by 6 bases and J by 4 bases, with 16 bases between the two germline ends. This CDR3 has 15 amino acids.

This chain uses TRBV4-2 with TRBJ2-7; 11 nucleotides line up with TRBD2. With 1 base clipped from V and 3 bases from J, the junction kept 8 bases outside the gene matches. Germline V CDR1 and CDR2: LGHNA, YNFKEQ. The CDR3 length is 17 residues. CDR3 in amino acids: CASSQVGPSGGYYEQYF. As DNA, the CDR3 is TGTGCCAGCAGCCAAGTAGGACCTAGCGGGGGGTACTACGAGCAGTACTTC.

The J gene is TRBJ1-2, the V gene TRBV30; no clear D. Germline V gene data show CDR1 as GTSNPN and CDR2 as SVGIG (reference sequence). The CDR3 totals 13 residues. Trimming pared 4 bases from V and 2 bases from J, leaving 11 bases between. The CDR3: CAWKSGVNYGYTF. CDR3 nucleotide sequence: TGTGCCTGGAAGTCCGGGGTCAACTATGGCTACACCTTC.

The chain links TRBV4-1 to TRBJ2-2, with D possibly called TRBD1 or TRBD2 (5 bases each). Germline V gives CDR1 MGHRA, CDR2 YSYEKL. V dropped 5 bases and J dropped 4 bases, with 11 bases sitting between them. The CDR3 runs to 14 residues. CDR3 bases: TGCGCCAGCAGCGGGGGTCGGGGCACCGGGGAGCTGTTTTTT. Translation gives CASSGGRGTGELFF.

The chain employs TRBV6-5 and TRBJ1-5, with D unresolved. The CDR3 is 15 amino acids. Per the germline V gene, CDR1 is MNHEY and CDR2 is SVGAGI. The V end lost 0 bases, the J end lost 3 bases, and 9 bases lay between the germline ends. CDR3 coding DNA: TGTGCCAGCAGTTACTCGCTAGGTTCCAATCAGCCCCAGCATTTT. Its translation is CASSYSLGSNQPQHF.

In its sample, this clone was seen a few times. The CDR3 protein is CATSGTASYEQYF. The DNA for the CDR3 is TGTGCCACATCCGGGACAGCCTCCTACGAGCAGTACTTC. This chain uses TRBV2 with TRBJ2-7, with TRBD1 identical over 7 bases. CDR3 length equals 13 residues. The germline CDR1 and CDR2 sequences are SNHLY and FYNNEI. The junction had 6 bases not matched to a gene; V was cut back by 10 bases and J by 0 bases.

J is TRBJ1-2 and V is TRBV9; D is perhaps TRBD1 (5 bases). CDR1 and CDR2 (germline): SGDLS, YYNGEE. This CDR3 region has 13 residues. Between the trimmed V and J ends, which lost 3 bases and 6 bases, there was a span of 12 bases. CDR3 protein: CASSERGVDGYTF. In DNA, the CDR3 is TGTGCCAGCAGCGAACGGGGGGTAGATGGCTACACCTTC.

This chain uses TRBV5-6 with TRBJ2-3; 10 bases align to TRBD2. This CDR3 is built from 15 residues. Germline CDR1 and CDR2: SGHDT and YYEEEE. V trimming: 1 base; J trimming: 6 bases; junction bases outside the gene matches: 5. The CDR3 bases are TGTGCCAGCAGCTTGACTAGCGGGGACTCCGATACGCAGTATTTT. It is translated as CASSLTSGDSDTQYF.

This clone was observed a handful of times. The chain combines TRBV28 with TRBJ2-2, with a weak D call TRBD2 (5 bases). CDR1 is MDHEN, CDR2 SYDVKM, per germline. V lost 8 bases, J lost 7 bases, and 20 bases lay in between. This CDR3 comprises 15 residues. This CDR3 reads CASVSYGRGYGELFF. The DNA for the CDR3 is TGTGCCAGCGTCAGCTATGGACGGGGATACGGGGAGCTGTTTTTT.

This clone was seen a handful of times. J is TRBJ2-3 and V is TRBV7-6, with 13 bases fitting TRBD2. With V trimmed by 5 bases and J by 3 bases, 8 bases remained unmatched. This CDR3 contains 17 residues. Germline CDR1 is SGHVS and CDR2 is FNYEAQ. As DNA, the CDR3 is TGTGCCAGCAGCCCCGGACTAGCGGGGGACGGTACAGATACGCAGTATTTT. Its protein product is CASSPGLAGDGTDTQYF.

The chain employs TRBV6-6 and TRBJ2-5, with D possibly being TRBD2 (6 bases). Judging by the DNA end, TRBJ2-7 fits better; the J call may be wrong. The CDR3 has 14 residues. Per germline, CDR1 MNHNY and CDR2 SVGAGI (reference sequence). The CDR3 is CASISVSGSYEQYF. The CDR3 bases are TGTGCCTCCATTAGTGTTAGCGGCTCCTACGAGCAGTACTTC.